This TCR beta chain was captured by sequencing in a study of T cell changes during pregnancy in multiple sclerosis. Here immunoSEQ multiplex PCR was the method, and the copy in TCRdb shows in-frame clones only, minus some. The table shows some 58,000 clones, with about 96% occurring only once. Trimming removed 7 bases from V and 0 bases from J, with 8 bases in between. Germline lookup yields CDR1 ENHRY and CDR2 SYGVKD. The CDR3 has 13 residues. This rearrangement joins TRBV10-3 to TRBJ2-3, with D perhaps matching TRBD1 (6 bases). The sample consisted of CD8+ T cells from peripheral blood mononuclear cells, taken after pregnancy. This TCR came from a female donor with multiple sclerosis, enrolled in a pregnancy study. The CDR3 sequence: CAINTGSTDTQYF. The CDR3 coding sequence is TGTGCCATCAATACAGGGAGCACAGATACGCAGTATTTT.